This entry features one TCR beta chain sequence. Original analysis: It was from reference gene primer amplification that nucleated cell counts were estimated. Method: immunoSEQ multiplex PCR; TCRdb's copy keeps in-frame clones and lacks some. V, J and clone size reflect that table, while D and trimming were determined from the DNA. The sample carries roughly 90,000 clones, about 89% recorded once. CDR1 is MNHEY and CDR2 is SMNVEV in the germline V gene (reference sequence). The trim removed 4 bases at V and 7 bases at J, leaving 2 bases unmatched. CDR3 length equals 12 residues. The data derive from a study of blood T cell repertoires in COVID-19. In the study overall: Whether acute or convalescent, the COVID-19 samples came from the United States, Italy and Spain. From T cells, B-cell-depleted T cells, or PBMCs came the material, which was cDNA or gDNA.

This clonotype originated in a human donor in a cohort sampled during active COVID-19. Sequenced sample: peripheral blood. J is TRBJ1-2 and V is TRBV27; 8 bases line up with TRBD1. CDR3 nucleotide sequence: TGTGCCAGCAGTTCAGACAGGGGTGGCTACACCTTC. As protein: CASSSDRGGYTF.